Detailed here is one TCR beta chain. Its antigen remains unidentified. No base-level quality is on record; no much larger clone is a single base apart. To sequence the TCRbeta CDR3 region, genomic DNA was isolated from the sorted cells. TCRbeta CDR3 regions were sequenced using the immunoSEQ Assay. The table comes from immuneACCESS by way of TCRdb, which keeps in-frame sequences with V and J called. Part of the clones is missing from these tables; in studies checked, under half for an unresolved V gene and the rest for unknown reasons. This sample lists around 60,000 clones; around 90% were detected once. Around 1.8% of the sample lies in the top ten. The germline V gene encodes CDR1 MNHNY and CDR2 SVGAGI (reference sequence). Reading from cysteine to phenylalanine, the CDR3 counts 12 amino acids. The entry retains the CDR3 DNA only, 36 bases that are in frame from base 1. V was cut back by 9 bases and J by 1 base, leaving a gap of 9 bases between them.

The data are from a study of OX40 agonist ivuxolimab in advanced cancers. For context, the study as a whole: Ivuxolimab, which targeted the costimulatory receptor OX40 (CD134), was an agonistic, fully human IgG2 monoclonal antibody. Intravenous ivuxolimab was administered to patients every 2 weeks at six dose levels: 0.01, 0.1, 0.3, 1.5, 3 and 10 mg/kg. Among the roughly 52 dose-escalation patients, around 20 had hepatocellular carcinoma, roughly 15 melanoma, 9 renal cell carcinoma and 9 head and neck cancer. A male proportion of 82.7% and a mean age of about 60 years, ranging from roughly 23 to 90, were recorded for the dose-escalation cohort. Patients were allowed to have had prior anti-PD-1, anti-PD-L1 or anti-CTLA-4 therapy, and approximately 40% of the dose-escalation patients had been treated with checkpoint inhibitors. Partial responses occurred in three dose-escalation patients: two with cutaneous melanoma and one with hepatocellular carcinoma. Peripheral TCRbeta sequencing aimed to test whether ivuxolimab altered TCR sequence diversity and caused clonal T-cell expansion. The paper describes the monotherapy dose-escalation part (N ≈ 52 patients) of the phase I trial of ivuxolimab.

The trial excluded patients who had a history of autoimmune disease or who were on systemic immunosuppression. Peripheral blood for TCR sequencing was collected from all dose cohorts at baseline, on cycle 4 day 1, and on cycle 7 day 1. The samples were taken from a phase I, first-in-human, multicenter, open-label dose-escalation trial of ivuxolimab. The trial enrolled adults with locally advanced or metastatic head and neck squamous cell, hepatocellular, melanoma or renal cell carcinoma. Before TCR sequencing, CD4+ T cells and CD8+ T cells from peripheral blood were sorted into separate populations. What the work shows at the level of the full study, not this receptor alone: In the 0.1-3.0 mg/kg groups, partial responders were among the patients with the lowest normalized peripheral clonal expansion, particularly in CD8+ T cells. Low levels of normalized T-cell clonal expansion were also seen in some nonresponding patients. At doses of 0.1 to 3.0 mg/kg, clonal expansion of both CD4+ and CD8+ T cells in blood was seen between baseline and week 6. The antigen specificity of the peripheral T cells that underwent clonal expansion was not determined. After ivuxolimab, more expanded clones were found on average in CD8+ T cells than in CD4+ T cells.

Sequencing used CD4+ or CD8+ T cells sorted from blood, obtained in a trial of the OX40 agonist ivuxolimab. The V gene is TRBV6-6 and the J gene is TRBJ2-5; the D gene remains uncertain. The clonotype originates from an adult with an advanced solid tumor such as melanoma, head and neck, liver or kidney cancer. CDR3 loop: CASRRPQETQYF. The sequence in DNA is TGTGCCAGTCGACGGCCCCAAGAGACCCAGTACTTC.